Following are 8 T cell receptor beta chains from one sample sequenced in a study of blood T cell repertoires in COVID-19 (dated by TCRdb to about 2020). Receptors were amplified or captured by the immunoSEQ multiplex PCR assay. In TCRdb, the immuneACCESS table is reduced to in-frame sequences with V and J assigned. These tables do not hold every clone; where another copy was compared, an unresolved V gene accounts for under half, and the others remain unexplained. Within this sample are about 180,000 clones, with about 86% of them counted one time only. The top ten clones comprise around 9% of the sample. The sequenced sample was peripheral blood. The receptors derive from a man in his fifties or sixties with active or convalescent COVID-19.

V and J are TRBV13 and TRBJ2-1; 14 bases are shared with TRBD2. Per germline, CDR1 PRHDT and CDR2 FYEKMQ (reference sequence). The V and J ends lost 5 bases and 1 base, in that order; junction bases with no gene match: 4. The CDR3 runs to 17 residues. CDR3 residues: CASSHRLAGGSYNEQFF. CDR3 coding DNA: TGTGCCAGCAGCCACCGACTAGCGGGAGGGTCCTACAATGAGCAGTTCTTC.

In its sample, this clone was seen once. The CDR3 loop is CSASSPQHTGVYGYTF. CDR3 sequence (DNA): TGCAGTGCTAGTAGCCCCCAACATACAGGGGTCTATGGCTACACCTTC. This chain links TRBV20-1 with TRBJ1-2, with TRBD1 matching 7 bases. Trimming took 3 bases from V and 4 from J; bases not matched to a gene: 14. The CDR3 length is 16 residues. Germline CDR1 DFQATT, CDR2 SNEGSKA (reference sequence).

This clone was observed many times. The rearrangement uses TRBV19 and TRBJ1-6, with a tentative D call TRBD1 (5 bases). Trimming cost V 3 bases and J 7 bases, with 13 bases left between them. The CDR3 length is 15 residues. The V gene's germline CDR1 is LNHDA and CDR2 SQIVND (reference sequence). CDR3 residues: CASSIPAGVNSPLHF. The CDR3 DNA is TGTGCCAGTAGTATTCCGGCGGGGGTAAATTCACCCCTCCACTTT.

The chain recombines TRBV24-1 with TRBJ2-3, with D possibly TRBD2 on 7 matching bases. The CDR3 runs to 15 residues. CDR1 and CDR2 (germline): KGHDR, SFDVKD. Trimming removed 3 bases at V and 4 bases at J, with 13 bases between. The chain's CDR3 is CATSDPKGGADTQYF. The CDR3 DNA sequence: TGTGCCACCAGTGATCCTAAGGGGGGGGCAGATACGCAGTATTTT.

The chain recombines TRBV5-1 with TRBJ1-3, with 9 bases matching TRBD1. This CDR3 region has 17 residues. Germline CDR1 reads SGHRS; CDR2 reads YFSETQ. V was clipped by 2 bases and J by 0 bases; unmatched bases: 6. The CDR3 sequence: CASSLQGALLSGNTIYF. The CDR3 DNA sequence: TGCGCCAGCAGCTTACAGGGGGCTCTCCTCTCTGGAAACACCATATATTTT.

The gene calls are TRBV5-1 and TRBJ2-7; TRBD1 aligns across 7 bases. The V and J ends lost 4 bases and 3 bases, in that order; junction bases with no gene match: 10. This CDR3 is 15 amino acids long. Germline V gene data show CDR1 as SGHRS and CDR2 as YFSETQ. The CDR3 DNA sequence: TGCGCCAGCAGCCCGGGGACAGCTACCTTCTACGAGCAGTACTTC. Encoded protein: CASSPGTATFYEQYF.

This clone has more than one count but fewer than ten. This chain connects TRBV5-6 to TRBJ2-7; TRBD1 matches 8 bases. Germline CDR1 is SGHDT and CDR2 is YYEEEE. J gave up 7 bases and V 3 bases, and 12 bases lay outside the gene matches. The CDR3 is 15 residues long. The CDR3 spells CASSSYPDRELEQYF. CDR3 bases: TGTGCCAGCAGCTCGTACCCGGACAGGGAGCTAGAGCAGTACTTC. The variable domain in full, completed from reference TRBV5-6 and TRBJ2-7, reads DAGVTQSPTHLIKTRGQQVTLRCSPKSGHDTVSWYQQALGQGPQFIFQYYEEEERQRGNFPDRFSGHQFPNYSSELNVNALLLGDSALYLCASSSYPDRELEQYFGPGTRLTVT.

This chain links TRBV7-9 with TRBJ2-5; D is possibly TRBD2 (6 bases). The CDR3 has 13 residues. Trimming cost V 5 bases and J 5 bases, with 12 bases left between them. Germline V gene data show CDR1 as SEHNR and CDR2 as FQNEAQ (reference sequence). CDR3 coding DNA: TGTGCCAGCAGCCTGGAGGGTTTTGAGACCCAGTACTTC. Protein sequence: CASSLEGFETQYF.